The clone carrying this TCR beta chain has only a few counts. The time point: peripheral blood 6 weeks after treatment start. The data belong to a study of PD-L1 blockade in urothelial cancer. V shed 4 bases and J shed 4 bases, with 9 bases lying between them. Germline V gene sequence: CDR1 SGHTS, CDR2 YDEGEE. This CDR3 is built from 13 residues. Produced via immunoSEQ multiplex PCR; TCRdb's table is partial and in-frame only. This table holds 35,000 or so clones, approximately 88% found once. This chain uses TRBV5-8 with TRBJ2-1; D possibly corresponds to TRBD1 (5 bases). This clonotype was sampled from a man in his forties or fifties with urothelial cancer. The sequencing used PBMCs, collected around atezolizumab (anti-PD-L1) treatment. CDR3: CASSQGPYNEQFF. The CDR3 DNA follows: TGTGCCAGCAGCCAGGGTCCTTACAATGAGCAGTTCTTC. Variable domain in full (rest from reference TRBV5-8 and TRBJ2-1): EAGVTQSPTHLIKTRGQQATLRCSPISGHTSVYWYQQALGLGLQFLLWYDEGEERNRGNFPPRFSGRQFPNYSSELNVNALELEDSALYLCASSQGPYNEQFFGPGTRLTVL.